This TCR beta chain was sequenced during a study of shared clonotypes between healthy human individuals. Study-wide context: Every donor yielded three CD4 naive, three CD4 memory, two CD8 naive and one CD8 memory plate. Study-wide points: Relative to their counterparts shared across all four donors, non-shared clonotypes exhibited diminished generation probabilities.

Trimming took 2 bases from V and 4 from J, leaving 14 bases between them. The CDR3 spans 14 residues. Germline V lookup: CDR1 SQVTM, CDR2 ANQGSEA. Healthy adults negative for HIV, lacking recent acute infections or vaccinations, served as donors. A word on this clone: Its antigen remains unknown.

Under the authors' procedure: Owing to the provision of junction-only sequences devoid of quality scores by immunoSEQ, filtering differed. Clones were sequenced by immunoSEQ multiplex PCR, and TCRdb holds only the in-frame ones, with some missing. V and J calls and clone size come straight from that table; D and trimming were deduced from the DNA. The data show a few hundred thousand clones, with around 67% seen just once and more than 9% held by the top ten. Sequenced: memory CD4+ T cells sorted from blood. Subset here: CD45RA-negative fraction. The receptor comes from a man aged 30-40 years in good health. The genes are TRBV29-1 and TRBJ1-2; D is possibly TRBD1 (5 bases). The chain's CDR3 is CSVERQGGGYGYTF. The CDR3 region has the DNA TGCAGCGTTGAAAGGCAGGGTGGAGGCTATGGCTACACCTTC.